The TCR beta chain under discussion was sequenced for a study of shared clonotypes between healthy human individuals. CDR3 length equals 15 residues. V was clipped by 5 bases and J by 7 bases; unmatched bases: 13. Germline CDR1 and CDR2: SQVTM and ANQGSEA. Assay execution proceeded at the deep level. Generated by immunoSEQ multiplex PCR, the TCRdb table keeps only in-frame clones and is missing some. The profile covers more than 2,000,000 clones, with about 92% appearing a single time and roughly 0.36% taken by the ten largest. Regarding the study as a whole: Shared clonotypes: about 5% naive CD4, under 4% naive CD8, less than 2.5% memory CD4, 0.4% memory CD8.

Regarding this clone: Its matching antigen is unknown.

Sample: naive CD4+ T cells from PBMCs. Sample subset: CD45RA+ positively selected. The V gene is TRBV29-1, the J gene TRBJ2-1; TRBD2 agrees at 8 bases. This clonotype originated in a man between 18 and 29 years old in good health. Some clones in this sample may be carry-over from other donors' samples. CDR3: CSVYSVAGGGNEQFF. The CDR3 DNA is TGCAGCGTTTATAGCGTGGCGGGAGGCGGGAATGAGCAGTTCTTC.